The rows below give T cell receptor beta chains drawn from one sample of a study of T-cell reconstitution after alpha-beta-depleted transplantation in children. TCRdb independently ran MiXCR on the PCR reads; one entry per CDR3 protein. The table includes about 400,000 distinct CDR3 sequences, about 20% detected once. Sequenced here: PBMCs from the stem cell graft donor, sampled from the stem cell graft. These receptors were taken from a human donor who donated a stem cell graft to a child with acute myeloid leukemia. Each CDR3 is given with its conserved first and last residue. The D gene is left open where the match is weak. Clone size appears in some rows only: once, few, many, or a class for an expanded clone.

V gene	clone size	J gene	D gene	CDR3 DNA	CDR3 protein
TRBV15	-	TRBJ2-3	-	TGTGCCACCACCTCATCGGGCAGGGTTTTCACAGATACGCAGTATTTT	CATTSSGRVFTDTQYF
TRBV6-4	few	TRBJ2-6	TRBD1	TGTGCCAGCAGTCGGGACAGAACCTCTGGGGCCAACGTCCTGACTTTC	CASSRDRTSGANVLTF
TRBV7-2	few	TRBJ2-1	-	TGTGCCAGCAGCCCAAACCAACTAGTCATCGATGAGCAGTTCTTC	CASSPNQLVIDEQFF
TRBV12-3/TRBV12-4	few	TRBJ1-2	-	TGTGCCAGCAGTTCCACAGGGAGTTTAGGCTACACCTTC	CASSSTGSLGYTF
TRBV12-3/TRBV12-4	many	TRBJ1-5	TRBD1	TGTGCCAGCAGTTTAAGACAGGGAAGTCAGCCCCAGCATTTT	CASSLRQGSQPQHF
TRBV12-3/TRBV12-4	-	TRBJ2-3	TRBD1	TGTGCCAGCACTTTAGGACAGGGCGCAGATACGCAGTATTTT	CASTLGQGADTQYF
TRBV29-1	-	TRBJ2-4	-	TGCAGCGTTGAAGAATCCAGGGGAGCCAAAAACATTCAGTACTTC	CSVEESRGAKNIQYF
TRBV7-2	once	TRBJ1-4	-	TGTGCCAGCAGCTGGACCCAAAATGAAAAACTGTTTTTT	CASSWTQNEKLFF
TRBV20-1	-	TRBJ2-7	TRBD1	TGCAGTGCCCAACCATCGAACAGGGGTGACCCCTACGAGCAGTACTTC	CSAQPSNRGDPYEQYF
TRBV12-3/TRBV12-4	-	TRBJ2-3	TRBD2	TGTGCCAGCAGTTTACGGGGTAGCGGGAGGGAACGCACAGATACGCAGTATTTT	CASSLRGSGRERTDTQYF
TRBV12-3/TRBV12-4	-	TRBJ1-2	-	TGTGCCAGCAGTTTGAGCCAGGTTGATCCCTATGGCTACACCTTC	CASSLSQVDPYGYTF
TRBV5-6	few	TRBJ2-7	-	TGTGCCAGCAGCTCTATCAGCCCCTACGAGCAGTACTTC	CASSSISPYEQYF
TRBV24-1	many	TRBJ1-2	-	TGTGCCACCAGTGATTTTAACAATAACTATGGCTACACCTTC	CATSDFNNNYGYTF
TRBV9	few	TRBJ1-3	-	TGTGCCAGCGGCCCCGGTTACTCTGGAAACACCATATATTTT	CASGPGYSGNTIYF
TRBV29-1	-	TRBJ1-2	-	TGCAGCGCCGGGACCATGATAGGCTACACCTTC	CSAGTMIGYTF
TRBV20-1	few	TRBJ1-1	-	TGCAGTGCTAGAGATCCTGCCAGGGCGGACACTGAAGCTTTCTTT	CSARDPARADTEAFF
TRBV20-1	-	TRBJ2-1	TRBD2	TGCAGTGCCGGTAGACTAGCGGGGGGTGGTGAGCAGTTCTTC	CSAGRLAGGGEQFF
TRBV9	few	TRBJ2-1	-	TGTGCCAGCAGCGTATTTGGGGGAGTTTCCTATGAGCAGTTCTTC	CASSVFGGVSYEQFF
TRBV10-2	-	TRBJ1-6	-	TGCGCCAGCAGTGAGAGGGGCAATTCACCCCTCCACTTT	CASSERGNSPLHF
TRBV28	few	TRBJ2-3	-	TGTGCCAGCCCCGTCCTCCGGGGGTTTGCGGATACGCAGTATTTT	CASPVLRGFADTQYF
TRBV7-6	few	TRBJ2-1	-	TGTGCCAGCAGCTTAGTAGGGGTTGTCAATGAGCAGTTCTTC	CASSLVGVVNEQFF
TRBV27	-	TRBJ1-5	-	TGTGCCAGCAGTTTTGGACAGACGAATCAGCCCCAGCATTTT	CASSFGQTNQPQHF
TRBV7-2	few	TRBJ2-5	-	TGTGCCAGCAGCTTAGCGCGAGGGATCCGGGAGACCCAGTACTTC	CASSLARGIRETQYF
TRBV4-1	-	TRBJ1-2	-	TGCGCCAGCAGCCAAGACAGGTTCTATGGCTACACCTTC	CASSQDRFYGYTF
TRBV12-3/TRBV12-4	few	TRBJ2-3	-	TGTGCCAGCAGTTACGGGGTACGCACAGATACGCAGTATTTT	CASSYGVRTDTQYF
TRBV7-8	once	TRBJ2-7	TRBD2	TGTGCCAGCAGCTTAAGGGCGGGCGGGAGGCCTTACTTC	CASSLRAGGRPYF
TRBV11-2	-	TRBJ1-5	-	TGTGCCAGCAGCTTAGATCGACAGAATTATCAGCCCCAGCATTTT	CASSLDRQNYQPQHF
TRBV7-9	few	TRBJ1-1	-	TGTGCCAGCAGCATGAGTGAGGGGGACACTGAAGCTTTCTTT	CASSMSEGDTEAFF
TRBV29-1	few	TRBJ1-5	TRBD1	TGCAGCGTCGGACAGGGAACAGCCCTTCAGCCCCAGCATTTT	CSVGQGTALQPQHF
TRBV5-6	-	TRBJ2-4	-	TGTGCCAGCAGCTCTAACGGGATGGGGGCCAAAAACATTCAGTACTTC	CASSSNGMGAKNIQYF
TRBV23-1	-	TRBJ1-5	-	TGCGCCAGCAGTCAATCGGTGGGGTCTCAGCCCCAGCATTTT	CASSQSVGSQPQHF
TRBV14	once	TRBJ2-1	TRBD2	TGTGCCAGCAGCCCCCTAGGAGCGGGGACCTACAATGAGCAGTTCTTC	CASSPLGAGTYNEQFF
TRBV20-1	-	TRBJ2-7	-	TGCAGTGCTGCTCGAAACTCCTACGAGCAGTACTTC	CSAARNSYEQYF
TRBV20-1	few	TRBJ2-1	-	TGCAGTGCGGTTCCCCAACGAAGGACAAGCTCCTACAATGAGCAGTTCTTC	CSAVPQRRTSSYNEQFF
TRBV29-1	-	TRBJ1-3	-	TGCAGCCCTGAGCTACGTGACACTATATATTTT	CSPELRDTIYF
TRBV4-2	few	TRBJ2-3	TRBD2	TGTGCCAGCAGCCAAGATGGAGGGCTAGCGGGATCCGGATACACAGATACGCAGTATTTT	CASSQDGGLAGSGYTDTQYF
TRBV15	-	TRBJ2-1	TRBD2	TGTGCCACCAGCGGCACTAGCGGGGCCTACAATGAGCAGTTCTTC	CATSGTSGAYNEQFF
TRBV29-1	-	TRBJ2-3	-	TGCAGCGCTGCCAGGAGCTTGTGGGTGACAGATACGCAGTATTTT	CSAARSLWVTDTQYF
TRBV7-9	many	TRBJ2-1	-	TGTGCCAGCAGCTTAGTCGCCTCGCCCAATGAGCAGTTCTTC	CASSLVASPNEQFF
TRBV30	-	TRBJ2-5	-	TGTGCCTGGAGTGTGGTGGTAGAGACCCAGTACTTC	CAWSVVVETQYF
TRBV20-1	many	TRBJ2-7	TRBD1	TGCAGTGCGACTCAATCGAACAGGGGCCACTACGAGCAGTACTTC	CSATQSNRGHYEQYF
TRBV6-5	-	TRBJ1-1	-	TGTGCCAGCAGTTACTCACCACAGGCGAACACTGAAGCTTTCTTT	CASSYSPQANTEAFF
TRBV2	few	TRBJ1-1	-	TGTGCCAGCAGTCCTGAGGGGGTGATCACTGAAGCTTTCTTT	CASSPEGVITEAFF
TRBV28	-	TRBJ2-1	TRBD2	TGTGCCAGCAGCGGACTAGCGGGAGTTAGTGAGCAGTTCTTC	CASSGLAGVSEQFF
TRBV7-2	once	TRBJ1-6	-	TGTGCCAGCACAAGATTTGGGAGGATTTCACCCCTCCACTTT	CASTRFGRISPLHF
TRBV20-1	many	TRBJ2-3	-	TGCAGTGCTTCACCCTCCGGACAATCAGATACGCAGTATTTT	CSASPSGQSDTQYF
TRBV7-3	-	TRBJ1-1	TRBD1	TGTGCCAGCAGCTTGACAGGGGGCGCCCAGAACACTGAAGCTTTCTTT	CASSLTGGAQNTEAFF
TRBV28	few	TRBJ2-6	-	TGTGCCAGCAGCCTCCTTGAGTCTGGGGCCAACGTCCTGACTTTC	CASSLLESGANVLTF
TRBV7-2	-	TRBJ2-7	-	TGTGCCAGCAGCCTAGCATCGCCCTACGAGCAGTACTTC	CASSLASPYEQYF
TRBV6-1	few	TRBJ2-3	TRBD2	TGTGCCAGCAGGTCGGGACTAGCGGGACGCACAGATACGCAGTATTTT	CASRSGLAGRTDTQYF
TRBV5-1	many	TRBJ2-7	-	TGCGCCAGCAGCTTGGGGGCCAGCGCCTACGAGCAGTACTTC	CASSLGASAYEQYF